A single sample is the source of the 12 T cell receptor beta chains below, sequenced in a study of CD8 T cells in ankylosing spondylitis. Each CDR3 protein gets one entry after TCRdb re-called the 5' RACE reads with MiXCR. This sample yields more than 95,000 distinct CDR3 sequences, of which 7.5% to 9% are seen a single time; 9.9% belongs to the top ten. Sequencing was performed on blood, either unsorted or a sorted T cell fraction (not recorded which). Receptor source: a male donor with ankylosing spondylitis or in good health (not recorded which).

This clonotype came up many times. This chain links TRBV27 with TRBJ2-7; a weak D match, TRBD2 (6 bases). Per germline, CDR1 MNHEY and CDR2 SMNVEV (reference sequence). This CDR3 region has 15 residues. Deletions cut 3 bases from V and 3 bases from J, with 15 bases between. CDR3 bases: TGTGCCAGCAGTTTCGGGACTTTACCCATCTACGAGCAGTACTTC. As protein: CASSFGTLPIYEQYF.

This clonotype was observed many times. The rearrangement uses TRBV28 and TRBJ1-4; 9 bases match TRBD1. Germline V gene data show CDR1 as MDHEN and CDR2 as SYDVKM. This CDR3 has 18 residues. J gave up 0 bases and V 6 bases, and 11 bases lay outside the gene matches. The CDR3: CASSPQQGAFATNEKLFF. Here the CDR3 DNA reads TGTGCCAGCAGCCCACAACAGGGGGCTTTCGCAACTAATGAAAAACTGTTTTTT.

This clonotype was seen repeatedly, ten times or more. The chain links TRBV10-3 to TRBJ1-2, with D uncertain. V gave up 3 bases and J gave up 4 bases, with 9 bases separating them. CDR1 and CDR2 (germline): ENHRY, SYGVKD. The CDR3 sequence is 13 residues long. The CDR3 loop is CAISDRTTYGYTF. CDR3 coding DNA: TGTGCCATCAGTGATCGAACCACCTATGGCTACACCTTC.

As DNA, the CDR3 is TGTGCCAGCAGCGCGAGCGGGGGGTCTGATTATAGGACCCAGTACTTC. This translates into CASSASGGSDYRTQYF. The chain uses TRBV11-2 and TRBJ2-5, with 9 positions matching TRBD2. Trimming at V came to 5 bases and at J to 7 bases, leaving 14 bases not matched to a gene. The germline gives CDR1 SGHAT, CDR2 FQNNGV. The CDR3 runs to 16 residues.

This clonotype was counted at least ten times. The chain is built from TRBV7-3 and TRBJ2-5; D unclear. CDR1 and CDR2 (germline): SGHTA, FQGTGA. The CDR3 consists of 13 residues. Trimming removed 4 bases from V and 5 bases from J, with 11 bases in between. CDR3 sequence reads: CASSSVRTETQYF. The CDR3 nucleotides read TGTGCCAGCAGCTCGGTTAGGACGGAGACCCAGTACTTC.

This clonotype was detected many times. The V gene is TRBV5-6, the J gene TRBJ2-2; TRBD2 matches 13 bases. The CDR3 is 18 residues long. V was clipped by 4 bases and J by 2 bases; unmatched bases: 8. Germline CDR1 reads SGHDT; CDR2 reads YYEEEE. CDR3 region: CASSALLAGGGNTGELFF. The DNA of the CDR3 is TGTGCCAGCAGCGCCTTACTAGCGGGGGGGGGAAACACCGGGGAGCTGTTTTTT. Drawing the rest from reference TRBV5-6 and TRBJ2-2, the complete variable domain is DAGVTQSPTHLIKTRGQQVTLRCSPKSGHDTVSWYQQALGQGPQFIFQYYEEEERQRGNFPDRFSGHQFPNYSSELNVNALLLGDSALYLCASSALLAGGGNTGELFFGEGSRLTVL.

Ten or more counts support this clonotype. The chain carries TRBV29-1 and TRBJ2-7, with D perhaps matching TRBD1 (6 bases). Per germline, CDR1 SQVTM and CDR2 ANQGSEA. This CDR3 is 14 amino acids long. With 6 bases removed from V and 0 bases from J, the gap between germline ends came to 15 bases. The CDR3 loop reads CSVVVGRGSYEQYF. CDR3 nucleotides: TGCAGCGTCGTGGTTGGCAGGGGCTCCTACGAGCAGTACTTC.

In its sample, this clonotype was seen many times. This chain links TRBV7-8 with TRBJ2-1, with D perhaps TRBD1 (6 bases). Germline CDR1 SGHVS, CDR2 FQNEAQ. The CDR3 has 15 residues. V gave up 5 bases and J gave up 8 bases, with 19 bases separating them. The CDR3 here is CASSQNRVGVDEQFF. The CDR3 nucleotides are TGTGCCAGCAGCCAAAACAGGGTGGGGGTCGATGAGCAGTTCTTC.

This clonotype was picked up many times. The chain uses TRBV9 and TRBJ2-7, with TRBD1 identical over 8 bases. The CDR3 runs 15 residues. V gave up 4 bases and J gave up 7 bases; unmatched junction bases: 13. CDR1 is SGDLS and CDR2 is YYNGEE in the germline V gene. The CDR3 coding sequence is TGTGCCAGCAGCCCCCCGTATGACAGGGGCCTGGAGCAGTACTTC. Protein product: CASSPPYDRGLEQYF.

This clonotype was seen at least ten times. This sequence joins TRBV28 and TRBJ2-4; D gene unclear. V lost 6 bases to trimming and J lost 0 bases, with 12 bases between them. The CDR3 sequence is 15 residues long. Germline V CDR1 and CDR2: MDHEN, SYDVKM. The CDR3 reads CASSLGRLAKNIQYF. CDR3 nucleotide sequence: TGTGCCAGCAGCCTCGGACGGTTAGCCAAAAACATTCAGTACTTC.

This clonotype has ten or more counts. This chain uses TRBV7-2 with TRBJ2-1; 8 nucleotides match TRBD1. Per the germline V gene, CDR1 is SGHTA and CDR2 is FQGNSA. Losses at the gene ends were 5 bases for V and 6 bases for J; bases not matched to a gene: 3. The CDR3 has 13 amino acids. CDR3 loop: CASSRTGINEQFF. CDR3 in DNA: TGTGCCAGCAGCCGGACAGGGATCAATGAGCAGTTCTTC.

This clonotype appeared many times. The chain is built from TRBV5-1 and TRBJ2-7; no clear D. V was shortened by 3 bases and J by 2 bases, with 9 bases between the two germline ends. CDR1 SGHRS and CDR2 YFSETQ come from the germline V gene. The CDR3 has 13 amino acids. This chain's CDR3 is CASSSLRTYEQYF. The CDR3 DNA reads TGCGCCAGCAGCTCCCTGCGAACCTACGAGCAGTACTTC.